The rows below give T cell receptor beta chains drawn from one sample of a study of blood T cell repertoires in COVID-19. Only in-frame clones appear in the TCRdb table, and some are missing; sequencing was by immunoSEQ multiplex PCR. The sample yields roughly 84,000 clones, over 80% seen once. Sequenced material: peripheral blood. The receptors stem from a man of 80 years or more with active or convalescent COVID-19. CDR3s include the opening cysteine and the closing phenylalanine or tryptophan. The D gene is left open where the match is weak.

V gene,J gene,D gene,CDR3 protein,CDR3 DNA
TRBV19,TRBJ2-1,TRBD2,CASSTTSGPSVEQFF,TGTGCCAGTAGTACGACTAGCGGCCCATCGGTTGAGCAGTTCTTC
TRBV5-4,TRBJ2-1,-,CASSPLGAAVNEQFF,TGTGCCAGCAGCCCGTTGGGGGCTGCCGTCAATGAGCAGTTCTTC
TRBV10-2,TRBJ1-5,-,CASSAGSGLGNQPQHF,TGCGCCAGCAGTGCGGGGTCCGGTCTGGGCAATCAGCCCCAGCATTTT
TRBV19,TRBJ2-5,-,CASSIGGSLQETQYF,TGTGCCAGTAGTATAGGTGGTAGCCTTCAAGAGACCCAGTACTTC
TRBV2,TRBJ1-1,TRBD1,CASSERTGWGEAFF,TGTGCCAGCAGTGAAAGGACAGGGTGGGGTGAAGCTTTCTTT
TRBV19,TRBJ2-2,TRBD2,CASIPASGITGELFF,TGTGCCAGTATTCCGGCTAGCGGGATCACCGGGGAGCTGTTTTTT
TRBV29-1,TRBJ1-1,-,CSVEDSLNTEAFF,TGCAGCGTTGAGGACAGCCTGAACACTGAAGCTTTCTTT
TRBV19,TRBJ2-3,-,CASSMMRDADTQYF,TGTGCCAGTAGTATGATGAGGGATGCAGATACGCAGTATTTT
TRBV6-5,TRBJ1-4,-,CASGGRGIHEKLFF,TGTGCCAGCGGGGGGAGGGGGATACATGAAAAACTGTTTTTT
TRBV5-1,TRBJ1-1,TRBD1,CASSQTGVVTEAFF,TGCGCCAGCAGCCAAACAGGGGTGGTCACTGAAGCTTTCTTT
TRBV18,TRBJ1-4,-,CASSPGRGEKLFF,TGTGCCAGCTCGCCAGGGAGGGGTGAAAAACTGTTTTTT
TRBV7-6,TRBJ2-5,-,CASSLLAYIQGQETQYF,TGTGCCAGCAGCCTCCTCGCGTACATTCAGGGTCAAGAGACCCAGTACTTC
TRBV7-2,TRBJ1-6,TRBD1,CASSPGQGEGYNSPLHF,TGTGCCAGCAGCCCGGGACAGGGTGAAGGATATAATTCACCCCTCCACTTT
TRBV5-6,TRBJ1-1,-,CASSRTGFPEAFF,TGTGCCAGCAGCCGTACAGGGTTCCCTGAAGCTTTCTTT
TRBV19,TRBJ1-2,-,CASSIRAGARYGYTF,TGTGCCAGTAGTATCCGGGCAGGGGCCCGCTATGGCTACACCTTC
TRBV7-6,TRBJ2-5,TRBD1,CASSPRDSQETQYF,TGTGCCAGCAGCCCCAGGGACAGCCAAGAGACCCAGTACTTC
TRBV19,TRBJ1-5,-,CASRDQGRPNQPQHF,TGTGCCAGTAGGGACCAGGGCAGACCAAATCAGCCCCAGCATTTT